The 18 T cell receptor beta chains below all came from one sample that was sequenced in a study of T cells in Graves' hyperthyroidism and ophthalmopathy. Amplification targeted TCR beta CDR3 regions from RNA transcripts. In the first-round RT-PCR of the TCR CDR3, the HTBI primer set was used. TCRdb ran MiXCR on the multiplex PCR reads and lists one entry per CDR3 protein. The sample includes 500,000 to 650,000 distinct CDR3 sequences, more than 12% of them seen just once. Sequenced sample: blood. The receptors here all came from a woman aged 45-65 years with Graves' ophthalmopathy.

In its sample, this clonotype was seen many times. The rearrangement joins TRBV20-1 to TRBJ1-1; tentative D call: TRBD1 (5 bases). Trimming took 4 bases from V and 7 from J, leaving 22 bases between them. This CDR3 contains 15 residues. The V gene's germline CDR1 is DFQATT and CDR2 SNEGSKA (reference sequence). The CDR3: CSATKKQGNTGEAFF. The CDR3 coding sequence is TGCAGTGCTACTAAAAAGCAGGGAAACACGGGTGAAGCTTTCTTT.

The sample holds a few counts of this clonotype. The CDR3 sequence is CSARDFGRVDYGYTF. CDR3 coding DNA: TGCAGTGCTAGAGATTTCGGCAGGGTTGACTATGGCTACACCTTC. The chain links TRBV20-1 to TRBJ1-2; tentative D call: TRBD1 (5 bases). CDR1 is DFQATT and CDR2 is SNEGSKA in the germline V gene (reference sequence). This CDR3 has 15 amino acids. The V and J ends lost 0 bases and 3 bases respectively, with 14 bases between them.

The rearrangement uses TRBV19 and TRBJ1-1; D is unresolved. Trimming took off 7 bases at V and 1 base at J, with 13 bases between the two ends. The germline V gene has CDR1 LNHDA and CDR2 SQIVND (reference sequence). The CDR3 is 14 amino acids. The CDR3 sequence is CASTPRIQNTEAFF. The CDR3, as DNA: TGTGCCAGTACCCCTCGCATCCAGAACACTGAAGCTTTCTTT.

Ten or more counts support this clonotype. V usage is TRBV12-3 or TRBV12-4 and J usage is TRBJ2-7, with D uncertain. The CDR3 is 14 amino acids. V lost 6 bases to trimming and J lost 6 bases, with 18 bases between them. This chain's CDR3 is CASSQTGPAPEQYF. The DNA for the CDR3 is TGTGCCAGCAGCCAAACCGGGCCAGCCCCCGAGCAGTACTTC.

This clonotype was seen many times. V and J are TRBV29-1 and TRBJ2-3, with D tentatively TRBD1 or TRBD2 (5 bases each). CDR3 length: 14 amino acids. CDR1 and CDR2 (germline): SQVTM, ANQGSEA. V lost 3 bases and J lost 2, with 12 bases in between. DNA for the CDR3: TGCAGCGTTGATTGGGCAGGGACCACAGATACGCAGTATTTT. This codes for CSVDWAGTTDTQYF.

This sequence joins TRBV5-8 and TRBJ2-3; D is perhaps TRBD2 (7 bases). V lost 4 bases, J lost 5 bases, and 17 bases lay in between. This CDR3 is built from 15 residues. Germline V gene sequence: CDR1 SGHTS, CDR2 YDEGEE. The CDR3 DNA reads as TGTGCCAGCAGCCACGGGGGGCATCAGCTAGATACGCAGTATTTT. It specifies CASSHGGHQLDTQYF.

The rearrangement joins TRBV9 to TRBJ2-7, with 7 bases identical to TRBD1. Germline assignment: CDR1 SGDLS and CDR2 YYNGEE. The junction had 7 bases not matched to a gene; V was cut back by 4 bases and J by 0 bases. The CDR3 loop spans 15 amino acids. The CDR3 sequence: CASSSTGESSYEQYF. DNA for the CDR3: TGTGCCAGCAGCAGCACAGGGGAAAGCTCCTACGAGCAGTACTTC.

This clonotype has only a few counts. This chain links TRBV19 with TRBJ2-7, with D possibly being TRBD1 (5 bases). CDR3 length: 14 residues. Germline V gives CDR1 LNHDA, CDR2 SQIVND (reference sequence). Trimming removed 3 bases from V and 4 bases from J, with 13 bases in between. This chain's CDR3 is CASSISPQGYEQYF. The CDR3 region has the DNA TGTGCCAGTAGTATTTCGCCCCAGGGATACGAGCAGTACTTC.

This clonotype was picked up a small number of times. This chain uses TRBV10-3 with TRBJ1-5; unclear D gene. V was trimmed by 2 bases and J by 1 base, leaving 6 bases between them. From germline, CDR1 is ENHRY and CDR2 SYGVKD. The CDR3 covers 14 residues. For the CDR3, the DNA is TGTGCCATCAGTGAGAACCCCAGCAATCAGCCCCAGCATTTT. Protein sequence: CAISENPSNQPQHF.

To note about this clonotype: A read error may be the cause here, since a much bigger clone is one base away. This rearrangement joins TRBV10-3 to TRBJ2-4; 7 positions agree with TRBD2. This CDR3 is 18 amino acids long. Per germline, CDR1 ENHRY and CDR2 SYGVKD. CDR3 bases: TGTGCCGTCAGCCCCGGGGCTAGCGGAGGGGAGGCCAAAAACATTCAGTACTTC. Translating it yields CAVSPGASGGEAKNIQYF.

This clonotype was seen at least ten times. J is TRBJ2-1 and V is TRBV20-1; 8 positions agree with TRBD1. The CDR3 covers 14 residues. In germline, CDR1 is DFQATT, CDR2 SNEGSKA (reference sequence). The V segment lost 1 base and the J segment 4 bases; nucleotides outside the gene matches: 3. The CDR3 bases are TGCAGTGCTAGAGGAGACAGGGGATACAATGAGCAGTTCTTC. It translates to CSARGDRGYNEQFF.

Ten or more counts support this clonotype. The J gene is TRBJ2-1, the V gene TRBV10-3, with TRBD2 matching 7 bases. This CDR3 comprises 17 residues. The trim removed 0 bases at V and 10 bases at J, leaving 15 bases unmatched. Per germline, CDR1 ENHRY and CDR2 SYGVKD. CDR3 residues: CAISESTRAAGRREQFF. Written as DNA, the CDR3 is TGTGCCATCAGTGAGTCGACTCGTGCAGCGGGACGACGGGAGCAGTTCTTC.

This chain links TRBV18 with TRBJ2-4; D tentatively reads TRBD1 or TRBD2 (5 bases each). V lost 6 bases and J lost 0, with 18 bases in between. The CDR3 length is 17 residues. The germline gives CDR1 KGHSH, CDR2 LQKENI. CDR3 sequence reads: CASSQRDLRLAKNIQYF. CDR3 DNA sequence: TGTGCCAGCTCCCAACGGGACCTTAGGCTAGCCAAAAACATTCAGTACTTC.

There are many counts of this clonotype. In nucleotides, the CDR3 is TGTGCCAGCAGCCCAGGGTATAATTCACCCCTCCACTTT. Translated, it gives CASSPGYNSPLHF. The chain couples TRBV11-3 to TRBJ1-6, with D tentatively TRBD1 (5 bases). The V end was cut by 5 bases, the J end by 4 bases, with 6 bases between. The CDR3 is 13 amino acids. The germline V gene has CDR1 SGHNT and CDR2 YENEEA.

This clonotype was seen many times. This chain uses TRBV7-2 with TRBJ2-7; perhaps D is TRBD1 or TRBD2 (5 bases each). V was trimmed by 3 bases and J by 0 bases, leaving 12 bases between them. CDR3 length: 15 residues. CDR1 and CDR2 from the germline V gene are SGHTA and FQGNSA. The CDR3 sequence: CASSFNGGVSYEQYF. The CDR3 nucleotides read TGTGCCAGCAGCTTTAATGGGGGAGTCTCCTACGAGCAGTACTTC.

This clonotype was counted many times. The chain recombines TRBV7-2 with TRBJ2-1; D gene unclear. The CDR3 contains 12 residues. With 4 bases removed from V and 7 bases from J, the gap between germline ends came to 8 bases. The germline gives CDR1 SGHTA, CDR2 FQGNSA. The CDR3 sequence is CASSSSGNEQFF. The CDR3 DNA reads as TGTGCCAGCAGCTCCAGTGGTAATGAGCAGTTCTTC.

The J gene is TRBJ2-1, the V gene TRBV6-2 or TRBV6-3, with D unresolved. The V gene lost 0 bases and the J gene lost 6 bases, with 6 bases spanning the gap. CDR3 length: 13 amino acids. Germline V gene data show CDR1 as MNHEY and CDR2 as SVGEGT. The CDR3 region is CASSYSGFNEQFF. The CDR3 region has the DNA TGTGCCAGCAGTTACTCAGGGTTCAATGAGCAGTTCTTC.

V usage is TRBV9 and J usage is TRBJ2-4, with 12 bases aligning to TRBD2. Trimming cost V 4 bases and J 5 bases; bases outside gene matches: 4. Germline V gene lookup returns CDR1 SGDLS and CDR2 YYNGEE. The CDR3 covers 15 residues. This CDR3 is CASSSLAGGENIQYF. In DNA, the CDR3 is TGTGCCAGCAGCTCTCTAGCGGGAGGGGAAAACATTCAGTACTTC.